The 8 T cell receptor beta chains in this list originate from one sample, sequenced in a study of shared clonotypes between healthy human individuals. Here immunoSEQ multiplex PCR was the method, and the copy in TCRdb shows in-frame clones only, minus some. The repertoire holds millions of clones, with 85% to 95% as singletons. CD8 cells regarded as naive lacked CD45RO, were positively chosen for CCR7, and omitted terminally differentiated effector memory CD45RA+ cells. Sample: naive CD8+ T cells from PBMCs. These TCRs come from a man aged 18 to 29 in good health. Some clones in this sample may be carry-over from other donors' samples.

V usage is TRBV6-1 and J usage is TRBJ2-7; D may be TRBD2 (5 bases). The CDR3 is made up of 17 amino acids. In germline, CDR1 is MNHNS, CDR2 SASEGT. V was trimmed by 1 base and J by 3 bases, leaving 19 bases between them. DNA for the CDR3: TGTGCCAGCAGTGAAGAGGGAAGCGGTTGGAGAATCTACGAGCAGTACTTC. It specifies CASSEEGSGWRIYEQYF.

The rearrangement uses TRBV9 and TRBJ2-2; TRBD1 matches 7 bases. V shed 5 bases and J 2 bases; nucleotides not matched to a gene: 6. The CDR3 has 15 amino acids. Germline CDR1 SGDLS, CDR2 YYNGEE. CDR3 protein: CASRPAGGNTGELFF. As DNA, the CDR3 is TGTGCCAGCAGGCCAGCAGGGGGAAACACCGGGGAGCTGTTTTTT.

The rearrangement links TRBV10-3 to TRBJ2-5, with 8 bases lining up with TRBD2. Per the germline V gene, CDR1 is ENHRY and CDR2 is SYGVKD. The V gene end was trimmed by 2 bases and the J gene end by 4 bases; junction bases not matched to a gene: 3. This CDR3 comprises 14 residues. The CDR3 DNA sequence: TGTGCCATCAGTGAGCCCGGGGGGGCAGAGACCCAGTACTTC. Translating gives CAISEPGGAETQYF.

Remarks on this clone: Other nucleotide sequences in the sample specify the same CDR3. The chain is built from TRBV27 and TRBJ2-7, with 9 bases lining up with TRBD1. The CDR3 extends over 15 amino acids. CDR1 and CDR2 from the germline V gene are MNHEY and SMNVEV (reference sequence). The V and J ends lost 0 bases and 2 bases, in that order; junction bases with no gene match: 2. DNA of the CDR3: TGTGCCAGCAGTTTATCGGGACAGGGACCCTACGAGCAGTACTTC. Amino acid sequence: CASSLSGQGPYEQYF.

This chain joins TRBV7-2 and TRBJ2-1, with a tentative D call TRBD2 (6 bases). V was trimmed by 2 bases and J by 5 bases, leaving 7 bases between them. The CDR3 has 13 amino acids. From germline, CDR1 is SGHTA and CDR2 FQGNSA. As DNA, the CDR3 is TGTGCCAGCAGCTTATTAGCGGACAATGAGCAGTTCTTC. Translation: CASSLLADNEQFF.

V and J are TRBV7-2 and TRBJ2-1; TRBD2 might be the D (7 bases). This CDR3 region has 14 residues. V was shortened by 5 bases and J by 6 bases, with 14 bases between the two germline ends. CDR1 and CDR2 from the germline V gene are SGHTA and FQGNSA. The CDR3 is CASSPSGTSNEQFF. CDR3 coding DNA: TGTGCCAGCAGCCCCAGCGGGACAAGCAATGAGCAGTTCTTC.

The DNA of the CDR3 is TGCGCCAGCAGCCAAGGGGGGGTGGGGCTCTCTGGAAACACCATATATTTT. Translation: CASSQGGVGLSGNTIYF. This sequence joins TRBV4-1 and TRBJ1-3; tentatively, D is TRBD1 (5 bases). Trimming took off 1 base at V and 0 bases at J, with 13 bases between the two ends. There are 17 residues in the CDR3. The germline gives CDR1 MGHRA, CDR2 YSYEKL.

The chain links TRBV7-8 to TRBJ2-7; tentatively, D is TRBD1 or TRBD2 (5 bases each). This CDR3 region has 14 residues. Trimming took 6 bases from V and 7 from J, leaving 19 bases between them. Germline V gene lookup returns CDR1 SGHVS and CDR2 FQNEAQ. The CDR3 is CASSHGDEPREQYF. CDR3 sequence (DNA): TGTGCCAGCAGTCACGGGGACGAACCGAGGGAGCAGTACTTC.